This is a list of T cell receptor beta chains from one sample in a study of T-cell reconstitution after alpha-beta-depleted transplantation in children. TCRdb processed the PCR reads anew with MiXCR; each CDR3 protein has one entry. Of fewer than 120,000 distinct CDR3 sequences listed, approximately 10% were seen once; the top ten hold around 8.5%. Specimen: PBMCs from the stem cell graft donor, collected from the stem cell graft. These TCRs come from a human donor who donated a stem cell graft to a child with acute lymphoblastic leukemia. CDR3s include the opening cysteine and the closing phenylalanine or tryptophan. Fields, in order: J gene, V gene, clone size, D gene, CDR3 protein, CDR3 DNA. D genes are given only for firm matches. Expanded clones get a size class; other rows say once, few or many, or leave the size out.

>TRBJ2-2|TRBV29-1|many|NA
CSVEGRGRQSGELFF
TGCAGCGTTGAAGGGAGGGGGCGACAGTCCGGGGAGCTGTTTTTT
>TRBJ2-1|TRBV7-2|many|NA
CASSLPELSEQFF
TGTGCCAGCAGCTTGCCCGAGCTATCAGAACAGTTCTTC
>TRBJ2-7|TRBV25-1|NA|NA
CASSPTGRKGEQYF
TGTGCCAGCAGTCCGACTGGTCGTAAGGGCGAGCAGTACTTC
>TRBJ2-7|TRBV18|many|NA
CASSPPPGTYEQYF
TGTGCCAGCTCACCACCGCCGGGTACCTACGAGCAGTACTTC
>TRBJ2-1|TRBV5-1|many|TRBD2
CASSRGGGTYNEQFF
TGCGCCAGCAGCCGGGGGGGTGGAACCTACAATGAGCAGTTCTTC
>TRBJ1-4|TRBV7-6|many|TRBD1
CASSRRPGQGEKLFF
TGTGCCAGCAGCCGACGGCCGGGACAGGGTGAAAAACTGTTTTTT
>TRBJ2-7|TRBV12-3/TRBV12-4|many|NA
CASRVLGNHYEQYF
TGTGCCAGCAGAGTCTTGGGAAACCACTACGAGCAGTACTTC
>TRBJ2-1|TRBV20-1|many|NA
CSATAVNEQFF
TGCAGTGCTACTGCGGTCAATGAGCAGTTCTTC
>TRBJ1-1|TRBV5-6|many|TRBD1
CASSLAPGTAYTEAFF
TGTGCCAGCAGCTTGGCCCCCGGGACAGCTTACACTGAAGCTTTCTTT
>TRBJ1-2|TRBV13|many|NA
CASSPRQATIGYTF
TGTGCCAGCAGCCCACGACAGGCCACTATAGGCTACACCTTC
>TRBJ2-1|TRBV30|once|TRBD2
CASWGEIAGGGNEQFF
TGTGCCTCCTGGGGGGAGATAGCGGGAGGAGGCAATGAGCAGTTCTTC
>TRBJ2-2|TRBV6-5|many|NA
CASRRDRSNTGELFF
TGTGCCAGCAGGCGGGACAGATCGAACACCGGGGAGCTGTTTTTT
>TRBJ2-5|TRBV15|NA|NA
CATSRDVQNQETQYF
TGTGCCACCAGCAGAGATGTGCAGAACCAAGAGACCCAGTACTTC
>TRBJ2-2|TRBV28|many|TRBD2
CASSPGLAIGGELFF
TGTGCCAGCAGCCCGGGACTAGCGATAGGCGGGGAGCTGTTTTTT
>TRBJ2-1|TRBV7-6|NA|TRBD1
CASSTGQGLNEQFF
TGTGCCAGCAGCACGGGACAGGGTCTGAATGAGCAGTTCTTC
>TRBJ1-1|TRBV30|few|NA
CAWSRGRYTEAFF
TGTGCCTGGAGTCGGGGCAGATACACTGAAGCTTTCTTT
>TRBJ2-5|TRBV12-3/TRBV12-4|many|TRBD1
CASSRDRGVQETQYF
TGTGCCAGCAGTAGGGACAGGGGAGTCCAAGAGACCCAGTACTTC
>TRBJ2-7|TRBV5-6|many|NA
CASSGGWMGGTSYEQYF
TGTGCCAGCAGTGGGGGTTGGATGGGCGGGACGTCCTACGAGCAGTACTTC
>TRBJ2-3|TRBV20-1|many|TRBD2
CSARDLKTSGSTDTQYF
TGCAGTGCTAGAGATCTGAAGACTAGCGGAAGCACAGATACGCAGTATTTT
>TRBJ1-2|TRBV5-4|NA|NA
CASSFKGQGYGYTF
TGTGCCAGCAGCTTCAAGGGCCAGGGGTATGGCTACACCTTC
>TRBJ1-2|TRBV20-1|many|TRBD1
CSARVGQGARGYTF
TGCAGTGCTAGAGTCGGACAGGGGGCACGGGGCTACACCTTC
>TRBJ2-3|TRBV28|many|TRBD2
CASSLFGGGGTDTQYF
TGTGCCAGCAGTTTATTCGGGGGAGGGGGCACAGATACGCAGTATTTT
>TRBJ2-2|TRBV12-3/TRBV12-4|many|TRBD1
CASSNRGDTGELFF
TGTGCCAGCAGCAACAGGGGGGACACCGGGGAGCTGTTTTTT
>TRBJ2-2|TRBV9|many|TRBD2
CASSLYSGGPNTGELFF
TGTGCCAGCAGCCTCTATTCGGGAGGGCCGAACACCGGGGAGCTGTTTTTT
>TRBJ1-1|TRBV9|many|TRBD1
CASSVDRGLSTEAFF
TGTGCCAGCAGCGTGGACAGGGGGTTATCCACTGAAGCTTTCTTT
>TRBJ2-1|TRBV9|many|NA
CASSVEGPHEQFF
TGTGCCAGCAGCGTAGAGGGACCCCACGAGCAGTTCTTC
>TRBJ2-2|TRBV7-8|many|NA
CASSLGLLTGELFF
TGTGCCAGCAGCTTAGGACTACTCACCGGGGAGCTGTTTTTT
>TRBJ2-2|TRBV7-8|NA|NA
CASSLDPGGQGELFF
TGTGCCAGCAGCTTAGATCCCGGAGGCCAGGGGGAGCTGTTTTTT
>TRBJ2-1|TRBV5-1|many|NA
CASSHRRRSSYNEQFF
TGCGCCAGCAGCCACAGACGCCGGAGCTCCTACAATGAGCAGTTCTTC
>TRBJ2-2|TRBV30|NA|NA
CALSVNVGNTGELFF
TGTGCCTTGAGTGTAAACGTGGGGAACACCGGGGAGCTGTTTTTT
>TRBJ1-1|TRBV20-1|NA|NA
CSARKGGDTEAFF
TGCAGTGCTAGAAAGGGGGGTGACACTGAAGCTTTCTTT
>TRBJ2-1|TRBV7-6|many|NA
CASSLERPRGLNEQFF
TGTGCCAGCAGCTTAGAGAGGCCCAGGGGATTGAATGAGCAGTTCTTC
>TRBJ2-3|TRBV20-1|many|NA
CSARGWGGQHTYTQYF
TGCAGTGCTAGAGGTTGGGGAGGACAGCACACATATACGCAGTATTTT
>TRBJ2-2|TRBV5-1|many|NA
CASSLAGTGTGELFF
TGCGCCAGCAGCTTGGCCGGGACGGGCACCGGGGAGCTGTTTTTT
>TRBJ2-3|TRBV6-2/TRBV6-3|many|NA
CASSSPQGTLTDTQYF
TGTGCCAGCAGCAGCCCTCAGGGGACCCTCACAGATACGCAGTATTTT
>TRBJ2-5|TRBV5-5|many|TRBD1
CASSQGAETQYF
TGTGCCAGCAGCCAGGGGGCTGAGACCCAGTACTTC
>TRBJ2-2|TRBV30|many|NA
CAWSVVATGELFF
TGTGCCTGGAGTGTGGTAGCTACCGGGGAGCTGTTTTTT
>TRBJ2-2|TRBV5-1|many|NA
CASSSPQGTDTGELFF
TGCGCCAGCAGCTCCCCCCAGGGGACGGACACCGGGGAGCTGTTTTTT
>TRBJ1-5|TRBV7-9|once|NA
CASSLSGDVPQHF
TGTGCCAGCAGCTTATCGGGGGACGTGCCCCAGCATTTT